What follows is one T cell receptor (beta chain) and its context. PCR primers comprised 60 Vbeta and 13 Jbeta primers. Clones were read by immunoSEQ multiplex PCR, and TCRdb kept only the in-frame ones, dropping some. The sample holds 45,000 to 65,000 clones, over 80% seen once. This sample was included in a study of cytomegalovirus exposure and HLA in healthy donors. Sample: PBMCs. The TCR comes from a man under 40 in good health and CMV-seronegative.

This chain's CDR3 is CASGLEEGTEAFF. The CDR3 nucleotides are TGTGCTAGTGGTTTGGAGGAGGGGACTGAAGCTTTCTTT. V usage is TRBV12-5 and J usage is TRBJ1-1, with a possible D match to TRBD1 (5 bases). There are 13 residues in the CDR3. The germline gives CDR1 LGHNT, CDR2 FRNRAP. V lost 1 base, J lost 5 bases, and 8 bases lay in between.